Sequencing of this T cell receptor (beta chain) was carried out in a study of blood T cell repertoires in COVID-19. Study background: The origin of the acute and convalescent COVID-19 samples was the United States, Italy and Spain.

The CDR3 contains 15 residues. Germline V gives CDR1 MNHNY, CDR2 SVGAGI (reference sequence). Unmatched junction bases numbered 4, after V lost 7 bases and J lost 4 bases. Per the authors' pipeline: Amplification with reference gene primers provided the estimates of nucleated cell counts. The method was immunoSEQ multiplex PCR; TCRdb's version includes in-frame clones alone and lacks a portion of them. V, J and clone size reflect that table, while D and trimming were determined from the DNA. The sample lists around 290,000 clones, approximately 86% occurring once. Sequenced: peripheral blood. The chain recombines TRBV6-6 with TRBJ2-2; TRBD2 agrees at 12 bases. The clonotype originates from a woman in her sixties or seventies with COVID-19, enrolled during active disease. This CDR3 is CASIGTSGSTGELFF. CDR3 nucleotides: TGTGCCAGCATTGGGACTAGCGGGTCCACCGGGGAGCTGTTTTTT.